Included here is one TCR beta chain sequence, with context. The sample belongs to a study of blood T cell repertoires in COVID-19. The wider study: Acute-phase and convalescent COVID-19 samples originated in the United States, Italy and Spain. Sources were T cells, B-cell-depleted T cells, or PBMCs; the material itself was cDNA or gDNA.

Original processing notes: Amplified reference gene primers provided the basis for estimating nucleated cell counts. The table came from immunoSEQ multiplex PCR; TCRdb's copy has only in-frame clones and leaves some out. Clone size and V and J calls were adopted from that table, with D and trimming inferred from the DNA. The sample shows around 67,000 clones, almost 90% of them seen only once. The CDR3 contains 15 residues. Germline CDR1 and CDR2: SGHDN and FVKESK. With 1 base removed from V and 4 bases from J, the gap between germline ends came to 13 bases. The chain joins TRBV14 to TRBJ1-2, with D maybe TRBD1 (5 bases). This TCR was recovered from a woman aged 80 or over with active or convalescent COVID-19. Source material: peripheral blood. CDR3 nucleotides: TGTGCCAGCAGCCAAGCTAGGGGCCGGCTCTATGGCTACACCTTC. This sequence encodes CASSQARGRLYGYTF.